The 23 T cell receptor beta chains presented below share a single source sample, sequenced in a study of read filtering for tumor transcriptome and immune sequencing. Molecular barcoded adaptors covering alpha/delta and beta/gamma chains were used on around 400 ng RNA. One entry per CDR3 protein, called by TCRdb with MiXCR from the reads. The profile shows about 50,000 distinct CDR3 sequences, 20% of them singletons. The sequenced material came from a population of CD138-negative cells sorted from bone marrow. The receptors originated from a donor at least 40 years old with multiple myeloma.

This clonotype was counted ten times or more. V gene TRBV14 combines with J gene TRBJ1-2; TRBD1 matches at 9 bases. Germline V gene data show CDR1 as SGHDN and CDR2 as FVKESK. V lost 2 bases to trimming and J lost 10 bases; unmatched junction nucleotides: 8. The CDR3 loop spans 14 amino acids. The CDR3 DNA follows: TGTGCCAGCAGCCAATCCGGGACAGGGTCTTACTACACCTTC. Translating gives CASSQSGTGSYYTF.

This clonotype was counted ten times or more. V usage is TRBV2 and J usage is TRBJ2-1; 11 nucleotides agree with TRBD2. The CDR3 extends over 14 amino acids. Looked up from germline, CDR1 is SNHLY and CDR2 is FYNNEI. After removal of 4 bases from V and 9 bases from J, the junction contained 5 bases not matched to a gene. The CDR3 is CASSGGLAELEQFF. In nucleotides, the CDR3 is TGTGCCAGCAGTGGGGGACTAGCGGAGCTTGAGCAGTTCTTC.

This clonotype has a count of ten or more. The chain joins TRBV11-3 to TRBJ2-7; a possible D gene is TRBD1 (6 bases). The CDR3 loop spans 14 amino acids. V was shortened by 5 bases and J by 2 bases, with 13 bases between the two germline ends. In germline, CDR1 is SGHNT, CDR2 YENEEA. The CDR3 nucleotides read TGTGCCAGCAGCCCCAGGGGCTACCCCTACGAGCAGTACTTC. Translation gives CASSPRGYPYEQYF.

The chain employs TRBV6-1 and TRBJ1-3, with D maybe TRBD1 (6 bases). The CDR3 is made up of 16 amino acids. V shed 0 bases and J shed 0 bases, with 9 bases lying between them. Per germline, CDR1 MNHNS and CDR2 SASEGT. The CDR3 loop is CASSEALGHSGNTIYF. In nucleotides, the CDR3 is TGTGCCAGCAGTGAAGCGTTGGGACACTCTGGAAACACCATATATTTT.

This clonotype was detected many times. The V gene is TRBV14, the J gene TRBJ2-5; 13 nucleotides line up with TRBD2. The CDR3 consists of 16 residues. With 6 bases clipped from V and 3 bases from J, the junction kept 7 bases outside the gene matches. Germline V lookup: CDR1 SGHDN, CDR2 FVKESK. The CDR3, as DNA: TGTGCCAGCAGACATAAAACTAGCGGGAGGGAAGAGACCCAGTACTTC. It is translated as CASRHKTSGREETQYF.

This clonotype came up many times. The CDR3 nucleotides are TGTGCCAGCAGCCTATCGGGACTAGCGGGAGTTTCCGAGCAGTACTTC. This translates into CASSLSGLAGVSEQYF. The gene calls are TRBV7-2 and TRBJ2-7; the match to TRBD2 covers 14 bases. The CDR3 sequence is 16 residues long. The germline CDR1 and CDR2 sequences are SGHTA and FQGNSA. Trimming took 5 bases from V and 6 from J; bases not matched to a gene: 9.

This clonotype has ten or more counts. The rearrangement links TRBV5-6 to TRBJ2-2; 8 nucleotides align to TRBD2. Unmatched junction bases numbered 7, after V lost 1 base and J lost 5 bases. Germline lookup yields CDR1 SGHDT and CDR2 YYEEEE. The CDR3 sequence is 16 residues long. The chain's CDR3 is CASSLYGRAITGELFF. CDR3 DNA sequence: TGTGCCAGCAGCTTGTACGGGAGGGCCATAACCGGGGAGCTGTTTTTT.

This clonotype was seen repeatedly, ten times or more. The chain combines TRBV7-9 with TRBJ1-1, with 9 positions matching TRBD1. The V gene end was trimmed by 5 bases and the J gene end by 3 bases; junction bases not matched to a gene: 25. There are 21 residues in the CDR3. The germline V gene has CDR1 SEHNR and CDR2 FQNEAQ (reference sequence). The chain's CDR3 is CASSVARMGSGQGYSDTEAFF. CDR3 bases: TGTGCCAGCAGCGTCGCACGGATGGGGTCGGGACAGGGTTACTCAGACACTGAAGCTTTCTTT.

About this clonotype: Being one base from a much bigger clone, this may be a read error. The chain has TRBV6-2 or TRBV6-3 and TRBJ1-5, with a tentative D call TRBD1 (5 bases). CDR3 size: 15 residues. In germline, CDR1 is MNHEY, CDR2 SVGEGT. The CDR3 loop reads CASSYSGGRSQPQLF. For the CDR3, the DNA is TGTGCCAGCAGTTACTCCGGGGGAAGAAGTCAGCCCCAGCTTTTT.

This clonotype appeared many times. The chain carries TRBV6-5 and TRBJ2-2; maybe TRBD1 (6 bases). The CDR3 has 15 amino acids. V lost 0 bases and J 6 bases, leaving 11 bases between the germline ends. CDR1 is MNHEY and CDR2 is SVGAGI in the germline V gene. The CDR3 DNA reads as TGTGCCAGCAGTTACTCGTCAGGGGTCGCCGGGGAGCTGTTTTTT. This sequence encodes CASSYSSGVAGELFF.

This clonotype was observed many times. Here the CDR3 DNA reads TGTGCCAGTAATAAGGGGGATCAAGAGACCCAGTACTTC. Encoded protein: CASNKGDQETQYF. The chain combines TRBV19 with TRBJ2-5; tentatively, D is TRBD1 (6 bases). Germline CDR1 is LNHDA and CDR2 is SQIVND (reference sequence). The length of the CDR3 is 13 residues. Trimming removed 7 bases from V and 2 bases from J, with 11 bases in between.

This clonotype has just one count. A much bigger clone sits one base away, suggesting this may be a read error. The chain uses TRBV6-2 or TRBV6-3 and TRBJ2-5; D remains unclear. This CDR3 is 13 amino acids long. Germline assignment: CDR1 MNHEY and CDR2 SVGEGT. CDR3 residues: CASGYSRQETQYF. CDR3 nucleotide sequence: TGTGCCAGCGGTTACTCGCGACAAGAGACCCAGTACTTC.

This clonotype was counted many times. The chain joins TRBV7-2 to TRBJ2-2; 7 bases line up with TRBD2. Germline V gene sequence: CDR1 SGHTA, CDR2 FQGNSA. CDR3 length equals 16 residues. Losses at the gene ends were 1 base for V and 3 bases for J; bases not matched to a gene: 5. CDR3 loop: CASSLGPSGHTGELFF. Written as DNA, the CDR3 is TGTGCCAGCAGCTTAGGTCCTAGCGGTCACACCGGGGAGCTGTTTTTT. Full variable domain (rest looked up from reference TRBV7-2 and TRBJ2-2): GAGVSQSPSNKVTEKGKDVELRCDPISGHTALYWYRQSLGQGLEFLIYFQGNSAPDKSGLPSDRFSAERTGGSVSTLTIQRTQQEDSAVYLCASSLGPSGHTGELFFGEGSRLTVL.

This clonotype was recorded many times. The genes are TRBV7-9 and TRBJ2-1; 11 bases agree with TRBD2. Trimming at V came to 6 bases and at J to 5 bases, leaving 6 bases not matched to a gene. The length of the CDR3 is 15 residues. CDR1 and CDR2 from the germline V gene are SEHNR and FQNEAQ (reference sequence). CDR3 sequence: CASSIAGGMDNEQFF. The CDR3 nucleotides read TGTGCCAGCAGTATAGCGGGAGGGATGGACAATGAGCAGTTCTTC.

Comment on this clonotype: A clone one base away is much larger, so this may be a read error. This chain joins TRBV18 and TRBJ2-5; TRBD1 is a possible D gene (7 bases). The CDR3 is 13 amino acids. CDR1 KGHSH and CDR2 LQKENI come from the germline V gene. The CDR3 here is CASSPLRGETQHF. The CDR3 DNA follows: TGTGCCAGCTCACCACTCAGGGGGGAGACCCAGCACTTC.

The chain couples TRBV7-2 to TRBJ1-1; a possible D gene is TRBD1 (5 bases). The V and J ends lost 4 bases and 4 bases respectively, with 13 bases between them. The CDR3 is made up of 14 amino acids. CDR1 and CDR2 (germline): SGHTA, FQGNSA. As DNA, the CDR3 is TGTGCCAGCAGCTCAGGGCCGCTGACCACTGAAGCTTTCTTT. Translating it yields CASSSGPLTTEAFF.

This clonotype was counted ten times or more. The chain uses TRBV4-2 and TRBJ2-2; D possibly corresponds to TRBD2 (6 bases). V gave up 0 bases and J gave up 0 bases, with 14 bases separating them. Germline CDR1 LGHNA, CDR2 YNFKEQ. The CDR3 contains 18 residues. CDR3 nucleotides: TGTGCCAGCAGCCAAGATCTTTCGGGAGCCGCGAACACCGGGGAGCTGTTTTTT. It translates to CASSQDLSGAANTGELFF.

The table lists this clonotype with a few counts. CDR3 nucleotides: TGTGCCAGCAGTAGGACATCACTAGCCAAAAACATTCAGTACTTC. Translating it yields CASSRTSLAKNIQYF. The V gene is TRBV6-5, the J gene TRBJ2-4; weak D call: TRBD1 (5 bases). Trimming cost V 5 bases and J 0 bases, with 11 bases left between them. CDR1 is MNHEY and CDR2 is SVGAGI in the germline V gene. The CDR3 length is 15 residues.

This clonotype appeared many times. This chain links TRBV18 with TRBJ2-3; D remains unclear. The CDR3 is made up of 14 amino acids. V was pared by 6 bases and J by 0 bases, with 10 bases between. Germline lookup yields CDR1 KGHSH and CDR2 LQKENI. CDR3 coding DNA: TGTGCCAGCTCCATCAGCTCTAGCACAGATACGCAGTATTTT. Protein sequence: CASSISSSTDTQYF. The whole variable domain, filled in from reference TRBV18 and TRBJ2-3, reads NAGVMQNPRHLVRRRGQEARLRCSPMKGHSHVYWYRQLPEEGLKFMVYLQKENIIDESGMPKERFSAEFPKEGPSILRIQQVVRGDSAAYFCASSISSSTDTQYFGPGTRLTVL.

On this clonotype itself: Just one base apart from a much larger clone, this may be a read error. Since no conserved phenylalanine or tryptophan closes the CDR3, a read error is the likely cause. In nucleotides, the CDR3 is TGTGCCAGCAGGGCAGCCCCCTACGAGCAGTACATC. It encodes CASRAAPYEQYI. This chain links TRBV28 with TRBJ2-7; no definite D call. CDR1 is MDHEN and CDR2 is SYDVKM in the germline V gene. The CDR3 totals 12 residues. Deletions cut 6 bases from V and 2 bases from J, with 8 bases between.

The chain joins TRBV7-2 to TRBJ2-1; TRBD2 aligns across 10 bases. Germline CDR1 SGHTA, CDR2 FQGNSA. The CDR3 contains 13 residues. V lost 6 bases to trimming and J lost 14 bases; unmatched junction nucleotides: 10. CDR3 amino acids: CASSPRFSGGKFF. DNA for the CDR3: TGTGCCAGCAGTCCACGGTTTAGCGGGGGGAAGTTCTTC.

This clonotype was observed at least ten times. The gene calls are TRBV7-8 and TRBJ2-1; D is perhaps TRBD1 (5 bases). Trimming shortened V by 0 bases and J by 6 bases, and 6 bases separated the two germline ends. CDR3 length: 13 amino acids. CDR1 is SGHVS and CDR2 is FQNEAQ in the germline V gene. This CDR3 reads CASSLAGVNEQFF. CDR3 DNA sequence: TGTGCCAGCAGCTTAGCAGGGGTCAATGAGCAGTTCTTC.

Turning to this clonotype: Since the CDR3 does not end with the conserved phenylalanine or tryptophan, this likely comes from a read error. The chain recombines TRBV29-1 with TRBJ1-4; weak D call: TRBD1 (5 bases). CDR3 size: 14 residues. CDR1 and CDR2 (germline): SQVTM, ANQGSEA. The CDR3 protein is CSVEDLGTNEKLFS. The DNA of the CDR3 is TGCAGCGTTGAAGATCTGGGGACTAACGAAAAACTGTTTTCT.